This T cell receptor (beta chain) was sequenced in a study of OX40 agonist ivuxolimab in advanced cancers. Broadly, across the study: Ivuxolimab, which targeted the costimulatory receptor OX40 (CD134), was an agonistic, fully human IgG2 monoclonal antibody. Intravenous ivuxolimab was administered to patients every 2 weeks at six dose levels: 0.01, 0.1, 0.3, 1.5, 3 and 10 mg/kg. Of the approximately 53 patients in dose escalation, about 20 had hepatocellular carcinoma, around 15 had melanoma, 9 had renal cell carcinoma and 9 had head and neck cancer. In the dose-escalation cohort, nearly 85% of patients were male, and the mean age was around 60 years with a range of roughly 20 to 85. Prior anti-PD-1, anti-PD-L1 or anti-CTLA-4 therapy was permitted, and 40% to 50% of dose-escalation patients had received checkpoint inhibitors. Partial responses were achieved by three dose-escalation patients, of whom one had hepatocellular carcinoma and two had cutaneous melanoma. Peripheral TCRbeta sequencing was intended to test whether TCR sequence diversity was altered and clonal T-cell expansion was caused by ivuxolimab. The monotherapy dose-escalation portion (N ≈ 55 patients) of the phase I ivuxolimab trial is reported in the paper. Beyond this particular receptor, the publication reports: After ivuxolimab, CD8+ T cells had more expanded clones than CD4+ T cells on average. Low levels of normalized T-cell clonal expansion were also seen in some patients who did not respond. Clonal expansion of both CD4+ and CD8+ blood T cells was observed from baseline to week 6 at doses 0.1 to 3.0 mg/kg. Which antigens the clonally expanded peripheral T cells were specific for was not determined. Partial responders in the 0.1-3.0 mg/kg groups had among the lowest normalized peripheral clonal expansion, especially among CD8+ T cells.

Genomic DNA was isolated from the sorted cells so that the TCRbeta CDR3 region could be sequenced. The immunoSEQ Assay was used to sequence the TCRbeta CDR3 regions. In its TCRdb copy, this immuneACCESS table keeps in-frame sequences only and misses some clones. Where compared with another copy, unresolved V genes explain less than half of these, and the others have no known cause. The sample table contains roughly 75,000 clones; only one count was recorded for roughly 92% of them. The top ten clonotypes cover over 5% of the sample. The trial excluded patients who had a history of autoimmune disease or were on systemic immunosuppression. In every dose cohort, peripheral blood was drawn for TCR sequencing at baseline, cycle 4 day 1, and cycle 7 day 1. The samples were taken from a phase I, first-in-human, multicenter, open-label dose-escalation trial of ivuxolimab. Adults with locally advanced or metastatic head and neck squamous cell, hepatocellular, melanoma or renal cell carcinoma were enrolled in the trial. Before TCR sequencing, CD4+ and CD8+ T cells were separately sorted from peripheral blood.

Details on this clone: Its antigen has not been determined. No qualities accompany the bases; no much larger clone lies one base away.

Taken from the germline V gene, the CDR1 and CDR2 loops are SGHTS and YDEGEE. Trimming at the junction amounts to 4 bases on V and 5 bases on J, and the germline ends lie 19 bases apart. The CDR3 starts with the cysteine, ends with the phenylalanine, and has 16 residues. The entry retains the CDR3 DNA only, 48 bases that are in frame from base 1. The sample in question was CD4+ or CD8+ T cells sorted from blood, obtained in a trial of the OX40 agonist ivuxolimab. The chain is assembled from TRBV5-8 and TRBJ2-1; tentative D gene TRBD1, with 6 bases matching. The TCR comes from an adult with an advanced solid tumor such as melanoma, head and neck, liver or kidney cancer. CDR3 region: CASSPWTEPKNNEQFF. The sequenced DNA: TGTGCCAGCAGCCCTTGGACAGAGCCGAAAAACAATGAGCAGTTCTTC.